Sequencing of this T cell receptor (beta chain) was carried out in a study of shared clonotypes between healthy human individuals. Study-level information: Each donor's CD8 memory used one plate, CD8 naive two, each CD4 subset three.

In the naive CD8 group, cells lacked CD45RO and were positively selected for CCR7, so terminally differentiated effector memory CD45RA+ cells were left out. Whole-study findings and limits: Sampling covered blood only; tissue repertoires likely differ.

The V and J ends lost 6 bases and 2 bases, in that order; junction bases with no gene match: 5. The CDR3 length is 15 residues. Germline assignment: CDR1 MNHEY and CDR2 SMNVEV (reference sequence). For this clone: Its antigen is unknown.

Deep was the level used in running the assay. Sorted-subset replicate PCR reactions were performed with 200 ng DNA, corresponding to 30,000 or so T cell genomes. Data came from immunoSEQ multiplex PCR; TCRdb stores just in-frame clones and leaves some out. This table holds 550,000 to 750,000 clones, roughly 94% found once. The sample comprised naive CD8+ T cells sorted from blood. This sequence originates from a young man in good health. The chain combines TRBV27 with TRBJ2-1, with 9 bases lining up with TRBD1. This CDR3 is CASSAGTGTYNEQFF. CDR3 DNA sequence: TGTGCCAGCAGCGCCGGGACAGGGACCTACAATGAGCAGTTCTTC.